The clone carrying this TCR beta chain was found many times. V lost 1 base to trimming and J lost 6 bases, with 13 bases between them. Germline CDR1 and CDR2: DFQATT and SNEGSKA (reference sequence). The CDR3 sequence is 15 residues long. This entry is derived from a study of Graves' ophthalmopathy and Graves' hyperthyroidism. The sequenced template was RNA, covering the TCR beta CDR3 region. The workflow started with a first-round RT-PCR run with HTBI primers and then moved on to a second-round multiplex PCR. Via MiXCR, TCRdb re-called the multiplex PCR reads, giving one row per CDR3 protein. The repertoire holds about 390,000 distinct CDR3 sequences, with approximately 18% as singletons.

The chain uses TRBV20-1 and TRBJ1-6, with D hard to call. This TCR derives from an adult woman with stable Graves' hyperthyroidism. Input material: peripheral blood. The CDR3 DNA is TGCAGTGCTAGAGGCGACCGGGTCCCTAATTCACCCCTCCACTTT. Translating it yields CSARGDRVPNSPLHF.